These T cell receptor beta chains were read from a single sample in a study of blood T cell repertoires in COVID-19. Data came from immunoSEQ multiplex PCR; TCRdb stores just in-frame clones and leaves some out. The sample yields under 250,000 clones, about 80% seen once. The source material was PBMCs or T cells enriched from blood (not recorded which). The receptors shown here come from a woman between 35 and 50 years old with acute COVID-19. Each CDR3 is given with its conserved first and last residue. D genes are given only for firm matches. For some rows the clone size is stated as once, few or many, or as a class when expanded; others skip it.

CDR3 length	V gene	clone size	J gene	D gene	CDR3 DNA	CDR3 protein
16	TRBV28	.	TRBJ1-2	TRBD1	TGTGCCAGCAGTGGCTACCTTCCGGGACAGCCCTATGGCTACACCTTC	CASSGYLPGQPYGYTF
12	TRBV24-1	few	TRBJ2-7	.	TGTGCCACCAGTGATTTGGGGAGTGGGCAGTACTTC	CATSDLGSGQYF
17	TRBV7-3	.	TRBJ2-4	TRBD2	TGTGCCAGCAGCGTAGGAGGCGGGAGTTTGGCCAAAAACATTCAGTACTTC	CASSVGGGSLAKNIQYF
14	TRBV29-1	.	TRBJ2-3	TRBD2	TGCAGCGTCGGCGTAGCGGGGGGATCAGATACGCAGTATTTT	CSVGVAGGSDTQYF
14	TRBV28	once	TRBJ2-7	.	TGTGCCACCGCAGGGCCGACGAACCCCTACGAGCAGTACTTC	CATAGPTNPYEQYF
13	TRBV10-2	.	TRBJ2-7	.	TGCGCCACCCAAGGGTACGGGGATTACGAGCAGTACTTC	CATQGYGDYEQYF
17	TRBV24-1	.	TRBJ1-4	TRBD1	TGTGCCACCAGTGACAACGGACAGGGGGCAGCTAATGAAAAACTGTTTTTT	CATSDNGQGAANEKLFF
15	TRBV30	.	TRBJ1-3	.	TGTGCCTGGAGTGTAAAGGCCGGGTGGGGAAACACCATATATTTT	CAWSVKAGWGNTIYF
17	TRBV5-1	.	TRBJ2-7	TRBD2	TGCGCCAGCAGCTTCCGGGCGGGTAGCGGGAGGGACTACGAGCAGTACTTC	CASSFRAGSGRDYEQYF
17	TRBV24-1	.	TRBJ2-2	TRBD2	TGTGCCACCAGTGATCGGACTAGCGGGGGCTCCGGCGGGGAGCTGTTTTTT	CATSDRTSGGSGGELFF
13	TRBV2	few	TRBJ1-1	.	TGTGCCAGCAGCCCGGGACAATTCACTGAAGCTTTCTTT	CASSPGQFTEAFF
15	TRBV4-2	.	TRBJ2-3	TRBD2	TGTGCCAGCAGCCAAGGGACTAGCAGTACAGATACGCAGTATTTT	CASSQGTSSTDTQYF
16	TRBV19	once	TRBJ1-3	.	TGTGCCAGTAGAGGACGCAAGGGGCAAGCGGGAAACACCATATATTTT	CASRGRKGQAGNTIYF
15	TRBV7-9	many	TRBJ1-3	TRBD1	TGTGCCAGCAGCTTAGACAGGGGGCCTGGAAACACCATATATTTT	CASSLDRGPGNTIYF
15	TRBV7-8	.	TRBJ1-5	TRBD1	TGTGCCAGCAGCTTAGGCCTGACAGGGAACCAGCCCCAGCATTTT	CASSLGLTGNQPQHF
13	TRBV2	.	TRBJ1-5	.	TGTGCCAGCAGTGACAGGGTCAGACAGCCCCAGCATTTT	CASSDRVRQPQHF
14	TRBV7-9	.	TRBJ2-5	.	TGTGCCAGCAGCTTAGTTTCCGGGGTAGAGACCCAGTACTTC	CASSLVSGVETQYF
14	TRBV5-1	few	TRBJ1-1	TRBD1	TGCGCCAGCAGCCCGGGGACAGGGAACACTGAAGCTTTCTTT	CASSPGTGNTEAFF
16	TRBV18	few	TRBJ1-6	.	TGTGCCAGCTCACCTCGGCAGAGCAAAGGGGGTTCACCCCTCCACTTT	CASSPRQSKGGSPLHF
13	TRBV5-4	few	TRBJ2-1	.	TGTGCCAGCAGCTTGATTGGTAGTGATGAGCAGTTCTTC	CASSLIGSDEQFF
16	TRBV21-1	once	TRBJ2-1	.	TGTGCCAGCAGCAAAGCGGGGGGGCCGAGGTACAATGAGCAGTTCTTC	CASSKAGGPRYNEQFF
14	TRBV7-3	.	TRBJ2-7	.	TGTGCCAGCAGCTTAGGAGGATTCTCCTACGAGCAGTACTTC	CASSLGGFSYEQYF
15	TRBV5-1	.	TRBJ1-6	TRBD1	TGCGCCAGCAGCTTGGCCGGGACAGTAAGTTCACCCCTCCACTTT	CASSLAGTVSSPLHF
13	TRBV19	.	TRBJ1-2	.	TGTGCCAGTAGTATAGGAGGGAGCTATGGCTACACCTTC	CASSIGGSYGYTF
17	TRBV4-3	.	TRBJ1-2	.	TGCGCCAGCAGCCAAGATAGTCACAGAACGTCCAACTATGGCTACACCTTC	CASSQDSHRTSNYGYTF
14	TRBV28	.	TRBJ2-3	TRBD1	TGTGCCAGCAGTTCCACAGGGGAGACAGATACGCAGTATTTT	CASSSTGETDTQYF
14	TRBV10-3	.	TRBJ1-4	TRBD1	TGTGCCATCAGTCGACAGGGGGATGGGGAAAAACTGTTTTTT	CAISRQGDGEKLFF
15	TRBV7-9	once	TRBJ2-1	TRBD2	TGTGCCAGCAGCAACCGACTAGCGGGGTACAATGAGCAGTTCTTC	CASSNRLAGYNEQFF
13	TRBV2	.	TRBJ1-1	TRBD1	TGTGCCAGCCAGGGGGTGGTGGGGACTGAAGCTTTCTTT	CASQGVVGTEAFF